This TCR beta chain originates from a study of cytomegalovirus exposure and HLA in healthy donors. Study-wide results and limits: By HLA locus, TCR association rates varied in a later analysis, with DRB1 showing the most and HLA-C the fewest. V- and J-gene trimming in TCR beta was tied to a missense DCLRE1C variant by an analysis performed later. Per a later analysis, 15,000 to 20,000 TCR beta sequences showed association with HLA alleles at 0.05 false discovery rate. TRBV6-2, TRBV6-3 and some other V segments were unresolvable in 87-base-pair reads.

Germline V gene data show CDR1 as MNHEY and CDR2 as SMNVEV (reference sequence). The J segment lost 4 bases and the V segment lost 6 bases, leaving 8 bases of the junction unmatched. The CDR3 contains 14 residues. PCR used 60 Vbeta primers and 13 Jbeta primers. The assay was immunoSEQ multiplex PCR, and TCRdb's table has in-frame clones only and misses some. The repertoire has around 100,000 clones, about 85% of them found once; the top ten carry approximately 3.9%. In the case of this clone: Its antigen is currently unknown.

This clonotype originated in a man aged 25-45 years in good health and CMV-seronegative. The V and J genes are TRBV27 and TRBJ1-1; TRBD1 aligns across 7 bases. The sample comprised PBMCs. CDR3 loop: CASSINWDSTEAFF. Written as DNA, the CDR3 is TGTGCCAGCAGCATCAATTGGGACAGCACTGAAGCTTTCTTT.